This T cell receptor beta chain was sequenced in a study of blood T cells in healthy people across ages. Study results and limitations: It was the long-lived donors that had more naive CD4+ cells and higher diversity than aged donors. Researchers judged that diversity estimates from one million T cells fell short of true values. Researchers said unsorted PBMCs prevented a conclusive naive versus antigen-experienced comparison.

Sample-barcoded 5' priming and a J-beta primer mix drove a second PCR of roughly 6 to 12 cycles. TCRdb recomputed calls from the 5' RACE reads with MiXCR, one row per CDR3 protein. This table holds 2 million or so distinct CDR3 sequences, 49% found once. Germline V lookup: CDR1 SGHRS, CDR2 YFSETQ. V gave up 5 bases and J gave up 2 bases; unmatched junction bases: 3. This CDR3 spans 13 amino acids. Concerning this clonotype: Its antigen remains unknown.

The sequenced sample consisted of blood. The sequence derives from a woman in her 40s in good health. The rearrangement links TRBV5-1 to TRBJ2-7; the match to TRBD1 covers 8 bases. DNA of the CDR3: TGCGCCAGCAGAAAGACAGGGGCCTACGAGCAGTACTTC. This translates into CASRKTGAYEQYF.